This T cell receptor beta chain was captured by sequencing in a study of cytomegalovirus exposure and HLA in healthy donors. Germline-derived CDR1 and CDR2 are SEHNR and FQNEAQ (reference sequence). This CDR3 comprises 18 residues. J gave up 1 base and V 4 bases, and 9 bases lay outside the gene matches. Study results and caveats: The authors enumerated 150 to 200 TCR beta chains as linked to cytomegalovirus. The tendency of first-cohort TCR clusters to co-occur in the 110 or so validation repertoires emerged from a later analysis.

This clone was detected once. Its antigen is not identified. Using immunoSEQ multiplex PCR, the repertoire was profiled, and TCRdb retains in-frame clones only, with some absent. The repertoire holds roughly 95,000 clones, with 85% as singletons. The sample was PBMCs. This TCR was recovered from a man aged 18 to 35 in good health and CMV-seropositive. The chain combines TRBV7-9 with TRBJ2-6, with 8 bases aligning to TRBD1. CDR3 bases: TGTGCCAGCAGCTATGACAGGGGCCTCGATTCTGGGGCCAACGTCCTGACTTTC. Its protein product is CASSYDRGLDSGANVLTF.